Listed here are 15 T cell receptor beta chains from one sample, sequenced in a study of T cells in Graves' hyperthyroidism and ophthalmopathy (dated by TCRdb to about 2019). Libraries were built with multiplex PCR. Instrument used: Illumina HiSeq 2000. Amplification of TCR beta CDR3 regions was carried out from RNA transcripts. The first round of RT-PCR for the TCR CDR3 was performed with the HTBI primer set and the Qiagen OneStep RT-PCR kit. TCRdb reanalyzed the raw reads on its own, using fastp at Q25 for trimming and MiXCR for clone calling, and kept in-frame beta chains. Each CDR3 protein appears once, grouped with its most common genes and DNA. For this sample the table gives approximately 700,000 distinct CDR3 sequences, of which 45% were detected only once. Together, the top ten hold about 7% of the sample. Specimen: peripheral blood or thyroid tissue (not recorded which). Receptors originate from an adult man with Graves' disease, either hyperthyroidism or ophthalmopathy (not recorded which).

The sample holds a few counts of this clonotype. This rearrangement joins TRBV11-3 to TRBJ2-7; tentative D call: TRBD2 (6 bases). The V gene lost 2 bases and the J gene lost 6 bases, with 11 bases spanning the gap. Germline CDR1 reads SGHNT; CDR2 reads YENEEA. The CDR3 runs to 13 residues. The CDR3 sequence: CASSLTLTSEQYF. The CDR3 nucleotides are TGTGCCAGCAGCTTAACCTTGACTAGCGAGCAGTACTTC.

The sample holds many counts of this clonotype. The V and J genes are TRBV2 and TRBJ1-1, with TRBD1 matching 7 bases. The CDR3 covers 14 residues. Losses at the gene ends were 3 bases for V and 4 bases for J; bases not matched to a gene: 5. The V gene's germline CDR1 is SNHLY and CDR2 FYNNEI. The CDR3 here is CASSDRGLGTEAFF. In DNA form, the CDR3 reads TGTGCCAGCAGTGACAGGGGGTTGGGCACTGAAGCTTTCTTT.

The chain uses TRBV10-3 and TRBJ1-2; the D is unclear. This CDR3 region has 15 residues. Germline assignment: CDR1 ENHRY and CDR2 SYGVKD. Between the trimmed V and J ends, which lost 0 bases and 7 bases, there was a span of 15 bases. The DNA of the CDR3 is TGTGCCATCAGTGAGTCACAAGTCGGCATTGGTGGCTACACCTTC. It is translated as CAISESQVGIGGYTF.

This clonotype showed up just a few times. CDR3 sequence: CASSWRQGVNQPQHF. In DNA, the CDR3 is TGTGCCAGCAGCTGGCGACAGGGGGTAAATCAGCCCCAGCATTTT. This rearrangement joins TRBV7-9 to TRBJ1-5; 9 bases match TRBD1. Trimming removed 4 bases from V and 4 bases from J; junction bases left unmatched: 5. Germline V gene data show CDR1 as SEHNR and CDR2 as FQNEAQ (reference sequence). This CDR3 has 15 residues.

The CDR3 DNA sequence: TGTGCCAGCGTTAGGGGGACTGGCAATCAGCCCCAGCATTTT. It codes for CASVRGTGNQPQHF. The V gene is TRBV2, the J gene TRBJ1-5, with D possibly TRBD1 on 6 matching bases. The CDR3 extends over 14 amino acids. The V and J ends lost 8 bases and 2 bases respectively, with 13 bases between them. Germline-derived CDR1 and CDR2 are SNHLY and FYNNEI.

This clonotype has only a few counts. The CDR3 region has the DNA TGTGCCAGCAGTTACCCAAGGGGGCTCCAAGAGACCCAGTACTTC. Translating gives CASSYPRGLQETQYF. This chain joins TRBV6-6 and TRBJ2-5; TRBD1 agrees at 7 bases. Germline V gives CDR1 MNHNY, CDR2 SVGAGI (reference sequence). This CDR3 is built from 15 residues. Germline trimming cut 2 bases from V and 1 base from J; bases unmatched to any gene: 4.

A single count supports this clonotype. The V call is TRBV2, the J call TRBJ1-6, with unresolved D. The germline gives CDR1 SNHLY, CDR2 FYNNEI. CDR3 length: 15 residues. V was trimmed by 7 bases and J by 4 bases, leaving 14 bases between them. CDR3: CASTLEGGYNSPLHF. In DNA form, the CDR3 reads TGTGCCAGCACCCTCGAGGGAGGATATAATTCACCCCTCCACTTT.

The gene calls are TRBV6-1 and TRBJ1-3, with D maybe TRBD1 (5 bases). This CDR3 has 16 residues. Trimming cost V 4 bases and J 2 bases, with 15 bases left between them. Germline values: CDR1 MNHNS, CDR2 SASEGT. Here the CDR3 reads CASSGRLRGAGNTIYF. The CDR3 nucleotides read TGTGCCAGCAGTGGAAGGTTACGGGGCGCTGGAAACACCATATATTTT.

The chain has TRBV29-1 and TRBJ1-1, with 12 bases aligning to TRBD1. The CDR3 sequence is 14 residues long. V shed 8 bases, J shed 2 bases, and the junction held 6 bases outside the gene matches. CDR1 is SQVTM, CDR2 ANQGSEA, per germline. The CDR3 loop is CSLTGQGANTEAFF. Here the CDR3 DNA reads TGCAGCTTAACGGGACAGGGGGCTAACACTGAAGCTTTCTTT.

The CDR3 nucleotides are TGTGCCATCAGCGCCCAAGCAGGGACCCAAGAGACCCAGTACTTC. Translation: CAISAQAGTQETQYF. The chain combines TRBV10-3 with TRBJ2-5; D could derive from TRBD1 or TRBD2 (5 bases each). The germline CDR1 and CDR2 sequences are ENHRY and SYGVKD. The CDR3 sequence is 15 residues long. V was clipped by 6 bases and J by 1 base, with 15 bases between them.

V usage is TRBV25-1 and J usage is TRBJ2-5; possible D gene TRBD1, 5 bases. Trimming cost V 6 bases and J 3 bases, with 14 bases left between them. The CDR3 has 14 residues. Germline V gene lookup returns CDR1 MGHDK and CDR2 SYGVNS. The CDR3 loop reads CASSVVVGEETQYF. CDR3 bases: TGTGCCAGCAGCGTTGTAGTAGGGGAAGAGACCCAGTACTTC.

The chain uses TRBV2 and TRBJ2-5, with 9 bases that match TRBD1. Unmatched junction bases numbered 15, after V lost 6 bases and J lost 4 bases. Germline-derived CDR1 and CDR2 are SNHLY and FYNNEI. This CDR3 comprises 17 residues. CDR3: CASRKSRDRVVRETQYF. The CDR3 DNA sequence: TGTGCCAGCAGGAAGTCCCGGGACAGGGTCGTCAGAGAGACCCAGTACTTC.

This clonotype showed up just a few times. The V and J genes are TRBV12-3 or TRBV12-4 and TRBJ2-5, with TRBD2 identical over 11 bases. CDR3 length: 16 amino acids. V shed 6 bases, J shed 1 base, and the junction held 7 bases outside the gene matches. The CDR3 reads CASSPTSGSGQETQYF. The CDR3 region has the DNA TGTGCCAGCAGCCCTACTAGCGGGAGCGGCCAAGAGACCCAGTACTTC.

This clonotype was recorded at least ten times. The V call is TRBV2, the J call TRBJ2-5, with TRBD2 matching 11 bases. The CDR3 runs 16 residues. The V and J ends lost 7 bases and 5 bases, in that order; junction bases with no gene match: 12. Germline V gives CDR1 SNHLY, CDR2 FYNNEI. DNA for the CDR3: TGTGCCAGCATCCGGAGTAGCGGGGGGGCCTTGGAGACCCAGTACTTC. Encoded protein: CASIRSSGGALETQYF.

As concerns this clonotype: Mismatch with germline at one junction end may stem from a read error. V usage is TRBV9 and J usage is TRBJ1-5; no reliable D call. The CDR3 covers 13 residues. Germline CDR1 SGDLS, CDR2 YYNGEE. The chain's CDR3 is CASSSIPNQLQHF. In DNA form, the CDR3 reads TGTGCCAGCAGCTCAATCCCCAATCAGCTCCAGCATTTT.